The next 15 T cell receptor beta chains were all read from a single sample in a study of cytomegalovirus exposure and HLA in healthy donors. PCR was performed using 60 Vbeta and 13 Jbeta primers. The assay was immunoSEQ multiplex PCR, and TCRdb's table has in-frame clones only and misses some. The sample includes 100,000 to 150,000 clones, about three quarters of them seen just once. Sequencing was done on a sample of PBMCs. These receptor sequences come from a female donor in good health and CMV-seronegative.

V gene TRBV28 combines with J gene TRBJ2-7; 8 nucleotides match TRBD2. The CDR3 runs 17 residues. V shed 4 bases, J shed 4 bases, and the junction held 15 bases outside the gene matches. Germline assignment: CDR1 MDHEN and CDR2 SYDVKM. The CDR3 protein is CASSSPLGSGREYEQYF. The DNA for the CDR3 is TGTGCCAGCAGTTCTCCACTCGGATCCGGGAGGGAATACGAGCAGTACTTC.

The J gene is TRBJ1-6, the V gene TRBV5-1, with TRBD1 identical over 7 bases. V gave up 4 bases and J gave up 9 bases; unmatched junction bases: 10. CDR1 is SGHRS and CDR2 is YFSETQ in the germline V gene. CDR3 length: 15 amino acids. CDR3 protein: CASSISGAGGSPLHF. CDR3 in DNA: TGCGCCAGCAGCATATCCGGGGCAGGGGGTTCACCCCTCCACTTT.

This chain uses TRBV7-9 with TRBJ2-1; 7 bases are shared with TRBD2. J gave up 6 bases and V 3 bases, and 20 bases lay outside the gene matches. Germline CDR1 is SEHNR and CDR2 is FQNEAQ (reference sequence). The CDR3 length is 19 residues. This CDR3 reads CASSLGETSRYAGGNEQFF. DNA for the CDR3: TGTGCCAGCAGCTTGGGCGAGACTAGCAGGTACGCTGGGGGCAATGAGCAGTTCTTC.

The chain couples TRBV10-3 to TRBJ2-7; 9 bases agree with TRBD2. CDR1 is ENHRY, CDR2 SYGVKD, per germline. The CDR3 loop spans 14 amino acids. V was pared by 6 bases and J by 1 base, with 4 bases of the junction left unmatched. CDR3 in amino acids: CAIRRTSESYEQYF. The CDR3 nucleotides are TGTGCCATCAGACGGACTAGCGAATCCTACGAGCAGTACTTC.

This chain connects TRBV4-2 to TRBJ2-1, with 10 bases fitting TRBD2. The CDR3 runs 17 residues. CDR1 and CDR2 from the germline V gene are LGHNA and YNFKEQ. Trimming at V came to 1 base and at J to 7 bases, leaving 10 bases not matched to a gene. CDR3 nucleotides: TGTGCCAGCAGCCAAGTAATAAGCGGGAGGGCCGGGAATGAGCAGTTCTTC. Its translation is CASSQVISGRAGNEQFF.

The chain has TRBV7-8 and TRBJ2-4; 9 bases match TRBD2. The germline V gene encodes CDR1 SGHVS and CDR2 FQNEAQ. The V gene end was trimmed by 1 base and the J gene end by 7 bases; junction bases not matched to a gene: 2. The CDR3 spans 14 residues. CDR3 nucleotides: TGTGCCAGCAGCTTAGTCAGCGGGAGGAACATTCAGTACTTC. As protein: CASSLVSGRNIQYF.

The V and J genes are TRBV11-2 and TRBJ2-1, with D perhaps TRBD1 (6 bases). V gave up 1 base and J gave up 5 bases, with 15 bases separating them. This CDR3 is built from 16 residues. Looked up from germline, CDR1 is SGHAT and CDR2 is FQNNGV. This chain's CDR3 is CASSLVSGSGDNEQFF. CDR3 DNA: TGTGCCAGCAGCTTAGTATCTGGGTCAGGGGACAATGAGCAGTTCTTC. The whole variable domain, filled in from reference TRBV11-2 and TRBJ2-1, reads EAGVAQSPRYKIIEKRQSVAFWCNPISGHATLYWYQQILGQGPKLLIQFQNNGVVDDSQLPKDRFSAERLKGVDSTLKIQPAKLEDSAVYLCASSLVSGSGDNEQFFGPGTRLTVL.

CDR3 nucleotide sequence: TGCGCCACTCAGGGACTAGCGGGGCCCTACAATGAGCAGTTCTTC. As protein: CATQGLAGPYNEQFF. This chain joins TRBV4-1 and TRBJ2-1, with 13 positions matching TRBD2. Germline CDR1 is MGHRA and CDR2 is YSYEKL. The CDR3 totals 15 residues. V dropped 10 bases and J dropped 2; count of bases not matched to a gene: 5.

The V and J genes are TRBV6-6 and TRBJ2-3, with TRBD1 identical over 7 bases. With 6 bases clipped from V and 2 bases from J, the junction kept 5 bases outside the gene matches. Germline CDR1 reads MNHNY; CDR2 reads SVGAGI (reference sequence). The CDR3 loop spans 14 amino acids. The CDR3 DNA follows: TGTGCCAGCAGCGACAGGGCCTCCACAGATACGCAGTATTTT. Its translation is CASSDRASTDTQYF.

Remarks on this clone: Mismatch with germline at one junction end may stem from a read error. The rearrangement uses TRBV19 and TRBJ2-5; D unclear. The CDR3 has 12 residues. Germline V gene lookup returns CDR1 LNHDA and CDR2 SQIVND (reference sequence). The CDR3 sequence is CASSMSREAQYF. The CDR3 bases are TGTGCCAGTAGTATGAGTAGAGAGGCCCAGTACTTC.

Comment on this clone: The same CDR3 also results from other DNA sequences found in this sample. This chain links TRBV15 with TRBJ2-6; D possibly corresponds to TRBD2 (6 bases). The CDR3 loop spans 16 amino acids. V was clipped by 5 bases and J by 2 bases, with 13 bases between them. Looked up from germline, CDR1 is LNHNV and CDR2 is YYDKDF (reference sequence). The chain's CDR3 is CATSPRTGAGANVLTF. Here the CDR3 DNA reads TGTGCCACCAGCCCCAGGACGGGGGCTGGGGCCAACGTCCTGACTTTC.

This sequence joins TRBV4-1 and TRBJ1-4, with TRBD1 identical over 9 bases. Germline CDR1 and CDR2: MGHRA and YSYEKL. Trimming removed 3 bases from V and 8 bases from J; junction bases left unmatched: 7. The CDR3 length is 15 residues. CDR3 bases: TGCGCCAGCAGCCAGACAGGGGGAATCGCAGAAAAACTGTTTTTT. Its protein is CASSQTGGIAEKLFF.

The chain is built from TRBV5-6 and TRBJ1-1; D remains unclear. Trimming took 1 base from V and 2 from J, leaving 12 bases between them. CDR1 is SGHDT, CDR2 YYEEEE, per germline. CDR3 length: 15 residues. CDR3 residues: CASSLYYSPNTEAFF. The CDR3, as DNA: TGTGCCAGCAGCTTGTATTACTCCCCTAACACTGAAGCTTTCTTT.

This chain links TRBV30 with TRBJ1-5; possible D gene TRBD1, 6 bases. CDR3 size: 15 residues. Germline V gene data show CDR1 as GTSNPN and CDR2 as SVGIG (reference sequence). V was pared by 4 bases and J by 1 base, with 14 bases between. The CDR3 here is CAWMWKGGSNQPQHF. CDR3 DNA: TGTGCCTGGATGTGGAAGGGGGGGAGCAATCAGCCCCAGCATTTT. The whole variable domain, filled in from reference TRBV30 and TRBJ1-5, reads SQTIHQWPATLVQPVGSPLSLECTVEGTSNPNLYWYRQAAGRGLQLLFYSVGIGQISSEVPQNLSASRPQDRQFILSSKKLLLSDSGFYLCAWMWKGGSNQPQHFGDGTRLSIL.

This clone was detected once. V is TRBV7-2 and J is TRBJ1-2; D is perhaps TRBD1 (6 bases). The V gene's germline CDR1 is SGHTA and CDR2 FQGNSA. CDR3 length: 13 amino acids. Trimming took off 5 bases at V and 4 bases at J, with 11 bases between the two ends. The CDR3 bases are TGTGCCAGCAGCCCGAGACAGGCCTATGGCTACACCTTC. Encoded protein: CASSPRQAYGYTF.